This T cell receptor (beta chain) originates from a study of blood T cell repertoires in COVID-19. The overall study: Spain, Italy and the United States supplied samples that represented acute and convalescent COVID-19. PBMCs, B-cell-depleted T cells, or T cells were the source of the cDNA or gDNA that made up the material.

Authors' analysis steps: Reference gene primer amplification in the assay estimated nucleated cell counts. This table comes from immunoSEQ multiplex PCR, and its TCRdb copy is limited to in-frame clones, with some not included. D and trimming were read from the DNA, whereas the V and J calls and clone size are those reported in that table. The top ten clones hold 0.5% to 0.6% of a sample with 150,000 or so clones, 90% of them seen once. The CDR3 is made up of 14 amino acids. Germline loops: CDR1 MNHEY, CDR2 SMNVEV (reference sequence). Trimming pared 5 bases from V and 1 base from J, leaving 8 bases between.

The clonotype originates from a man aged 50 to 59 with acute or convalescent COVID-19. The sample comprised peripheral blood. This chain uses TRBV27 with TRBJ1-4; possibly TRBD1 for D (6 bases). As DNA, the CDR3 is TGTGCCAGCAGTACAGGGCTAACTAATGAAAAACTGTTTTTT. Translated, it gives CASSTGLTNEKLFF.